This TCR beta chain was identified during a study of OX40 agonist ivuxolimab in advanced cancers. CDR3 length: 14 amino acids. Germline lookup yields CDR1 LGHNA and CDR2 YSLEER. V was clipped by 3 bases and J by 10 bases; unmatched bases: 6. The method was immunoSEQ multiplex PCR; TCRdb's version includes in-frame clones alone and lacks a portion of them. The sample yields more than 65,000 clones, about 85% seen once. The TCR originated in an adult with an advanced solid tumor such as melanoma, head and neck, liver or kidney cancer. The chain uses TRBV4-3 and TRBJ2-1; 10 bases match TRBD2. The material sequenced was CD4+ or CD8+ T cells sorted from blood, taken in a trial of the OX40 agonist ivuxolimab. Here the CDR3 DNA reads TGCGCCAGCAGCCACAGCGGGAGGGCCGGGGAGCAGTTCTTC. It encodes CASSHSGRAGEQFF.